Listed below are T cell receptor beta chains from one sample, sequenced in a study of OX40 agonist ivuxolimab in advanced cancers. Clones were read by immunoSEQ multiplex PCR, and TCRdb kept only the in-frame ones, dropping some. The table has tens of thousands of clones, under 85% seen once; the top ten hold under 4%. The sequenced sample was CD4+ or CD8+ T cells sorted from blood, obtained in a trial of the OX40 agonist ivuxolimab. The source is an adult with an advanced solid tumor such as melanoma, head and neck, liver or kidney cancer. The CDR3 runs from the conserved cysteine through the conserved F or W. D genes are given only for firm matches. For some rows the clone size is stated as once, few or many, or as a class when expanded; others skip it.

D: NA; size: NA; V: TRBV28; J: TRBJ1-4; DNA: TGTGCCAGCAGTCCTCACGGGGGAGGAGTCGAAAAACTGTTTTTT; CDR3: CASSPHGGGVEKLFF
D: NA; size: NA; V: TRBV7-2; J: TRBJ2-1; DNA: TGTGCCAGCAGCACGCCGGGCCCTACCTCACTGGAGCAGTTCTTC; CDR3: CASSTPGPTSLEQFF
D: NA; size: NA; V: TRBV7-9; J: TRBJ2-7; DNA: TGTGCCAGCACTGTTGTCGGGGAGCAGTACTTC; CDR3: CASTVVGEQYF
D: TRBD1; size: once; V: TRBV27; J: TRBJ2-7; DNA: TGTGCCAGCAGAGGACAGGTATCCCACGAGCAGTACTTC; CDR3: CASRGQVSHEQYF
D: NA; size: NA; V: TRBV7-2; J: TRBJ2-2; DNA: TGTGCCAGCAGCTTGGAACCGGGACCGAGGAGGGGGGAGCTGTTTTTT; CDR3: CASSLEPGPRRGELFF
D: TRBD2; size: NA; V: TRBV9; J: TRBJ2-1; DNA: TGTGCCAGCAGCGTAGAGGGCGGGAGGGGCGATGAGCAGTTCTTC; CDR3: CASSVEGGRGDEQFF
D: NA; size: NA; V: TRBV5-4; J: TRBJ1-2; DNA: TGTGCCAGCAGCTTGGGTGGAACAGACTATGGCTACACCTTC; CDR3: CASSLGGTDYGYTF
D: TRBD1; size: NA; V: TRBV5-6; J: TRBJ1-1; DNA: TGTGCCAGCAGCCCGGACAGGGTGACTGAAGCTTTCTTT; CDR3: CASSPDRVTEAFF
D: TRBD1; size: many; V: TRBV6-4; J: TRBJ1-5; DNA: TGTGCCAGCAGCCAGACAGGGGGAAGTCAGCCCCAGCATTTT; CDR3: CASSQTGGSQPQHF
D: NA; size: NA; V: TRBV15; J: TRBJ1-2; DNA: TGTGCCACCACCTCGGGACGGTCAATCTATGGCTACACCTTC; CDR3: CATTSGRSIYGYTF
D: NA; size: once; V: TRBV13; J: TRBJ2-7; DNA: TGTGCCAGCAGCTTCCCCACTGATCACGAGCAGTACTTC; CDR3: CASSFPTDHEQYF
D: NA; size: once; V: TRBV5-1; J: TRBJ2-3; DNA: TGCGCCAGCAGCTTGGCTGTCGCGACAGATACGCAGTATTTT; CDR3: CASSLAVATDTQYF
D: NA; size: NA; V: TRBV7-2; J: TRBJ2-2; DNA: TGTGCCAGCAGCTTAGTAGGTAGCGGTAACACCGGGGAGCTGTTTTTT; CDR3: CASSLVGSGNTGELFF
D: NA; size: NA; V: TRBV5-5; J: TRBJ2-7; DNA: TGTGCCAGCAGCTTCCCTACTTATCCCTACGAGCAGTACTTC; CDR3: CASSFPTYPYEQYF
D: TRBD2; size: NA; V: TRBV27; J: TRBJ2-2; DNA: TGTGCCAGCAGTCCCCGCCTACGACTAGCGGGAAAACTCACCGGGGAGCTGTTTTTT; CDR3: CASSPRLRLAGKLTGELFF
D: TRBD2; size: many; V: TRBV7-9; J: TRBJ2-7; DNA: TGTGCCAGCAGCCCGACTAGCGGGAGGGATAGCTCCTACGAGCAGTACTTC; CDR3: CASSPTSGRDSSYEQYF
D: TRBD1; size: NA; V: TRBV15; J: TRBJ2-7; DNA: TGTGCCACCAGCCCCGGGACAGGGGGCTGGGACGAGCAGTACTTC; CDR3: CATSPGTGGWDEQYF
D: NA; size: NA; V: TRBV30; J: TRBJ2-2; DNA: TGTGCCTGGAGTGATACAGCGATGGGGAAGGGGGAGCTGTTTTTT; CDR3: CAWSDTAMGKGELFF
D: TRBD1; size: NA; V: TRBV28; J: TRBJ2-7; DNA: TGTGCCAGCAAAGCCGGGACAGCGTTATACGAGCAGTACTTC; CDR3: CASKAGTALYEQYF
D: NA; size: NA; V: TRBV27; J: TRBJ2-3; DNA: TGTGCCAGCAGCGACGGGACTCACGGCACAGATACGCAGTATTTT; CDR3: CASSDGTHGTDTQYF
D: NA; size: NA; V: TRBV27; J: TRBJ1-2; DNA: TGTGCCAGCAGTTTATCGCTGGAGACAGTTAACTATGGCTACACCTTC; CDR3: CASSLSLETVNYGYTF
D: NA; size: NA; V: TRBV2; J: TRBJ2-5; DNA: TGTGCCAGCAGTGCAGGGATCCAAGAGACCCAGTACTTC; CDR3: CASSAGIQETQYF
D: NA; size: NA; V: TRBV5-8; J: TRBJ1-4; DNA: TGTGCCAGTGACAGAGGGGGAGATGAAAAACTGTTTTTT; CDR3: CASDRGGDEKLFF
D: NA; size: NA; V: TRBV4-3; J: TRBJ1-6; DNA: TGCGCCAGCAGCCAAGAATTGTGGGGTGTCGGCTCACCCCTCCACTTT; CDR3: CASSQELWGVGSPLHF